These 6 T cell receptor beta chains were sequenced from one sample in a study. A single record per CDR3 protein comes from TCRdb applying MiXCR to the RT-PCR reads. The sample shows about 680,000 distinct CDR3 sequences, around 14% of them seen only once. The sample was memory CD4+ T cells from blood. The receptors originated from a female donor in good health, serving as a healthy control.

This clonotype was recorded a few times. This chain connects TRBV4-1 to TRBJ2-5; D uncertain. Trimming removed 0 bases at V and 7 bases at J, with 9 bases between. Looked up from germline, CDR1 is MGHRA and CDR2 is YSYEKL. The CDR3 length is 13 residues. CDR3 nucleotides: TGCGCCAGCAGCCAAGACCCGTTAAGGACCCAGTACTTC. Translated: CASSQDPLRTQYF.

This chain's CDR3 is CASSPTSGGQTYEQYF. The DNA of the CDR3 is TGTGCCAGCAGCCCAACTAGCGGGGGCCAGACCTACGAGCAGTACTTC. The rearrangement joins TRBV3-1 to TRBJ2-7, with 11 positions matching TRBD2. There are 16 residues in the CDR3. V was pared by 4 bases and J by 2 bases, with 7 bases of the junction left unmatched. Germline values: CDR1 LGHDT, CDR2 YNNKEL (reference sequence).

The J gene is TRBJ2-2, the V gene TRBV7-2; D might be TRBD2 (6 bases). CDR3 length: 14 amino acids. Germline assignment: CDR1 SGHTA and CDR2 FQGNSA. V was cut by 5 bases and J by 8 bases, with 15 bases left in between. CDR3 nucleotides: TGTGCCAGCAGCCCGACAGCGGCGGGGGGGGAGCTGTTTTTT. Protein: CASSPTAAGGELFF.

Many counts were recorded for this clonotype. The chain is built from TRBV6-5 and TRBJ2-5; 9 positions agree with TRBD1. V shed 6 bases and J 5 bases; nucleotides not matched to a gene: 10. This CDR3 has 15 amino acids. Germline V gene lookup returns CDR1 MNHEY and CDR2 SVGAGI. The CDR3: CASRRLGQGVETQYF. The CDR3 nucleotides read TGTGCCAGCAGGCGCTTGGGACAGGGCGTGGAGACCCAGTACTTC.

This clonotype occurred a few times. This chain joins TRBV2 and TRBJ2-2; D is perhaps TRBD1 or TRBD2 (5 bases each). The CDR3 contains 12 residues. With 6 bases removed from V and 6 bases from J, the gap between germline ends came to 8 bases. The V gene's germline CDR1 is SNHLY and CDR2 FYNNEI. CDR3 sequence: CASSRGPGELFF. For the CDR3, the DNA is TGTGCCAGCAGCCGGGGCCCCGGGGAGCTGTTTTTT.

V gene TRBV24-1 combines with J gene TRBJ2-1; 9 nucleotides agree with TRBD2. The trim removed 4 bases at V and 6 bases at J, leaving 12 bases unmatched. Germline CDR1 KGHDR, CDR2 SFDVKD. CDR3 length: 17 amino acids. CDR3 nucleotides: TGTGCCACCAGTGAGTCGCACAGCGGGAGGATTATCAATGAGCAGTTCTTC. It codes for CATSESHSGRIINEQFF.